This record covers a single T cell receptor (beta chain). Its target is unknown. This sequence may be a read error, since a much larger clone differs from it by one base. Germline V gene data show CDR1 as MNHEY and CDR2 as SMNVEV (reference sequence). This CDR3 contains 16 residues. Between the trimmed V and J ends, which lost 3 bases and 3 bases, there was a span of 17 bases. RNA transcripts served as the template for amplifying TCR beta CDR3 regions. In the first-round RT-PCR of the TCR CDR3, the HTBI primer set was used. TCRdb re-called the multiplex PCR reads through MiXCR, storing one row per CDR3 protein. The repertoire holds over 150,000 distinct CDR3 sequences, with around a sixth as singletons. Diagnosis of hyperthyroidism was new in patients aged 18 to 65, and its duration was under 2 months. The diagnoses drew upon clinical symptoms, serum thyroxine and TRAb, thyroid ultrasound and orbital computed tomography.

This specimen comes from a study of T cells in Graves' hyperthyroidism and ophthalmopathy. Broader study findings: Blood held most thyroid clonotypes expanded above 0.001 frequency.

The specimen was blood. The TCR was taken from a woman aged 45-65 years with Graves' hyperthyroidism. J is TRBJ1-1 and V is TRBV27; tentative D call: TRBD1 (6 bases). This chain's CDR3 is CASSFLIAGQHTEAFF. The CDR3 region has the DNA TGTGCCAGCAGTTTCTTGATTGCAGGACAGCACACTGAAGCTTTCTTT.